This TCR beta chain was documented in a study of long-term antiretroviral therapy in people with HIV. CDR3 length: 12 residues. V was clipped by 6 bases and J by 1 base, with 3 bases between them. Germline V gene lookup returns CDR1 MNHEY and CDR2 SVGAGI. Runs used v3.0 of the immunoSEQ assay and were done at survey level. Generated by immunoSEQ multiplex PCR, the TCRdb table keeps only in-frame clones and is missing some. Of about 19,000 clones in the sample, around 91% were seen once. This chain uses TRBV6-5 with TRBJ2-2; D gene uncertain. The sample consisted of unsorted PBMCs, taken 3 years after starting antiretroviral therapy. The origin of this receptor is a man in his fifties or sixties with HIV. CDR3 nucleotide sequence: TGTGCCAGCAGCGTGAACACCGGGGAGCTGTTTTTT. Its protein is CASSVNTGELFF.